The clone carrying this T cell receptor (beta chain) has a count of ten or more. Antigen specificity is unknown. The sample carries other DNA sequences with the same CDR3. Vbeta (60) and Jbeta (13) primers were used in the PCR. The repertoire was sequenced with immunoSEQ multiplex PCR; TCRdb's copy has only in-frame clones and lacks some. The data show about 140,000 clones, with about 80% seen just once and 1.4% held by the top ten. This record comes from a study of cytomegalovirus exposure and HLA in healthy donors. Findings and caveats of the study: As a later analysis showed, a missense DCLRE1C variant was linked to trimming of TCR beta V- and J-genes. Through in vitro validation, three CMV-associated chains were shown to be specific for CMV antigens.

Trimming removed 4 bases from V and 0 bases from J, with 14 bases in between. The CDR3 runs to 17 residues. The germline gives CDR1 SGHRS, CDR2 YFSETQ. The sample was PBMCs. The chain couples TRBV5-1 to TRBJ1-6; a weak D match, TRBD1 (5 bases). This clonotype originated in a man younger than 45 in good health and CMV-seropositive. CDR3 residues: CASSRQSLSSYNSPLHF. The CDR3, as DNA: TGCGCCAGCAGCCGACAGTCCTTGAGCTCCTATAATTCACCCCTCCACTTT.